These 15 T cell receptor beta chains were sequenced from one sample in a study of vaccination and CD4 T cells after COVID-19. For these TCRs, the target antigens are not known. The treatment: approximately 9-day PBMC culture with coronavirus spike peptide pools or control peptides (ViraFEST assay). Researchers used the Oncomine TCR Beta short-read assay to sequence DNA from cultured CD4+ T cells. Each CDR3 protein gets one entry after TCRdb re-called the PCR reads with MiXCR. The table has 12,000 or so distinct CDR3 sequences, 46% seen once. Source material: CD4+ T cells from blood, cultured in vitro. The origin of the receptors is a human donor who had recovered from COVID-19.

The chain links TRBV11-2 to TRBJ1-3; D possibly corresponds to TRBD1 (6 bases). CDR1 and CDR2 from the germline V gene are SGHAT and FQNNGV. CDR3 length: 15 residues. Trimming removed 5 bases at V and 0 bases at J, with 11 bases between. CDR3 sequence reads: CASSPQQGSGNTIYF. CDR3 nucleotide sequence: TGTGCCAGCAGCCCCCAACAGGGCTCTGGAAACACCATATATTTT.

The chain uses TRBV30 and TRBJ2-5; a weak D match, TRBD1 (5 bases). This CDR3 has 12 amino acids. Trimming stripped 4 bases from V and 0 bases from J, with 6 bases between. Germline CDR1 GTSNPN, CDR2 SVGIG (reference sequence). CDR3 sequence: CAWTGNQETQYF. The CDR3 DNA follows: TGTGCCTGGACAGGGAACCAAGAGACCCAGTACTTC. The whole variable domain, remainder taken from reference TRBV30 and TRBJ2-5, is SQTIHQWPATLVQPVGSPLSLECTVEGTSNPNLYWYRQAAGRGLQLLFYSVGIGQISSEVPQNLSASRPQDRQFILSSKKLLLSDSGFYLCAWTGNQETQYFGPGTRLLVL.

This clonotype has just a few counts. Mismatch with germline at one junction end may stem from a read error. V and J are TRBV11-2 and TRBJ1-2; 7 positions agree with TRBD1. This CDR3 region has 15 residues. The germline V gene has CDR1 SGHAT and CDR2 FQNNGV. The CDR3: CASSTTGEGNYGYTF. The CDR3 coding sequence is TGCGCCAGCAGCACCACAGGGGAGGGGAACTATGGCTACACCTTC.

V and J are TRBV16 and TRBJ1-2, with 7 positions matching TRBD1. The junction had 7 bases not matched to a gene; V was cut back by 8 bases and J by 4 bases. Germline lookup yields CDR1 KGHSY and CDR2 FQNENV. CDR3 length equals 13 residues. CDR3 DNA sequence: TGTGCCAGCGGGGGGACAGCCATCTATGGCTACACCTTC. It is translated as CASGGTAIYGYTF.

The CDR3 DNA follows: TGTGCCAGCAGGATAGGGAATTCACCCCTCCACTTT. This sequence encodes CASRIGNSPLHF. The V gene is TRBV27, the J gene TRBJ1-6; D gene uncertain. The CDR3 runs 12 residues. Germline V gives CDR1 MNHEY, CDR2 SMNVEV (reference sequence). The V end lost 6 bases, the J end lost 7 bases, and 7 bases lay between the germline ends.

This clonotype showed up just once. This chain joins TRBV2 and TRBJ2-5, with D hard to call. V dropped 8 bases and J dropped 1 base, with 8 bases sitting between them. Germline V gene data show CDR1 as SNHLY and CDR2 as FYNNEI. The CDR3 has 12 residues. CDR3 in DNA: TGTGCCAGCTACCTTGGCCAAGAGACCCAGTACTTC. The encoded protein is CASYLGQETQYF.

The V and J genes are TRBV20-1 and TRBJ1-1; D is perhaps TRBD1 (5 bases). The CDR3 runs to 12 residues. The germline gives CDR1 DFQATT, CDR2 SNEGSKA (reference sequence). V lost 0 bases to trimming and J lost 5 bases, with 7 bases between them. This CDR3 reads CSAREGVTEAFF. CDR3 DNA sequence: TGCAGTGCTAGAGAGGGGGTAACTGAAGCTTTCTTT.

This chain joins TRBV19 and TRBJ1-5, with 10 positions matching TRBD1. Germline-derived CDR1 and CDR2 are LNHDA and SQIVND (reference sequence). There are 16 residues in the CDR3. J gave up 5 bases and V 8 bases, and 12 bases lay outside the gene matches. The CDR3 DNA follows: TGTGCCAGTCTCCGCCGGGACAGGGGTCTCGATCAGCCCCAGCATTTT. Translation: CASLRRDRGLDQPQHF.

The chain recombines TRBV6-1 with TRBJ1-6; 9 bases are shared with TRBD1. Per the germline V gene, CDR1 is MNHNS and CDR2 is SASEGT. This CDR3 is 15 amino acids long. The V gene end was trimmed by 6 bases and the J gene end by 14 bases; junction bases not matched to a gene: 14. CDR3 DNA: TGTGCCAGCAGCTCCCCGGGACAGGGTGATACATCCCTCCACTTT. It specifies CASSSPGQGDTSLHF.

This clonotype was seen once. This chain connects TRBV4-3 to TRBJ2-2; TRBD1 is a possible D gene (5 bases). Trimming removed 1 base at V and 4 bases at J, with 16 bases between. CDR1 is LGHNA and CDR2 is YSLEER in the germline V gene. This CDR3 is 17 amino acids long. CDR3 nucleotide sequence: TGCGCCAGCAGCCAAGGGTCTGGGGCTGGGTCCACCGGGGAGCTGTTTTTT. It is translated as CASSQGSGAGSTGELFF.

The J gene is TRBJ2-3, the V gene TRBV29-1; TRBD2 is a possible D gene (6 bases). Germline CDR1 is SQVTM and CDR2 is ANQGSEA. The CDR3 has 14 amino acids. V shed 3 bases and J shed 5 bases, with 15 bases lying between them. CDR3 loop: CSVESGGLGDTQYF. The CDR3 nucleotides read TGCAGCGTTGAGTCTGGAGGGTTAGGAGATACGCAGTATTTT.

This clonotype was picked up a small number of times. V and J are TRBV30 and TRBJ1-2; TRBD1 aligns across 9 bases. This CDR3 is 16 amino acids long. CDR1 and CDR2 from the germline V gene are GTSNPN and SVGIG (reference sequence). J lost 3 bases, V lost 2 bases, and 10 bases had no gene match. Here the CDR3 DNA reads TGTGCCTGGAGTCCGAGACAGGGGGAGAGGTACTATGGCTACACCTTC. Amino acids: CAWSPRQGERYYGYTF.

This clonotype was seen more than once but under ten times. This chain uses TRBV10-1 with TRBJ2-3, with unresolved D. The ends were cut back, 0 bases at V and 8 bases at J, with 12 bases in the middle. The CDR3 extends over 14 amino acids. Per the germline V gene, CDR1 is WNHNN and CDR2 is SYGVQD (reference sequence). This CDR3 is CASSESAGRVTQYF. The CDR3 nucleotides read TGCGCCAGCAGTGAGTCGGCAGGTCGCGTTACGCAGTATTTT.

V usage is TRBV18 and J usage is TRBJ1-1; D is possibly TRBD1 (5 bases). Germline-derived CDR1 and CDR2 are KGHSH and LQKENI. The CDR3 length is 15 residues. Trimming took off 1 base at V and 7 bases at J, with 16 bases between the two ends. CDR3 DNA sequence: TGTGCCAGCTCACCACTCCGGGTGGAAGGGGTTGAAGCTTTCTTT. It specifies CASSPLRVEGVEAFF.

The chain links TRBV24-1 to TRBJ2-3; 10 nucleotides align to TRBD1. The V gene's germline CDR1 is KGHDR and CDR2 SFDVKD. Unmatched junction bases numbered 5, after V lost 3 bases and J lost 6 bases. The CDR3 is 15 amino acids. CDR3 loop: CATSDPGQGTDTQYF. CDR3 nucleotide sequence: TGTGCCACCAGTGATCCGGGACAGGGGACCGATACGCAGTATTTT.